This note documents a single T cell receptor beta chain sequence. Its antigen is not known. This sample was included in a study of cytomegalovirus exposure and HLA in healthy donors. Likely unrecorded immune exposures existed in these nominally healthy donors. V dropped 8 bases and J dropped 4 bases, with 12 bases sitting between them. The length of the CDR3 is 14 residues. The germline gives CDR1 LNHDA, CDR2 SQIVND (reference sequence). Overall study results and limits: In vitro, three CMV-associated chains proved specific for CMV antigens. The study put about 180 TCR beta chains on its list as cytomegalovirus-associated.

Primers: 60 Vbeta forward and 13 Jbeta reverse. The method was immunoSEQ multiplex PCR; TCRdb's version includes in-frame clones alone and lacks a portion of them. Found here are approximately 150,000 clones, over 80% of them singletons; the top ten hold 1.5% to 2%. This sequence originates from a human donor in good health. Sample: PBMCs. This rearrangement joins TRBV19 to TRBJ2-6, with D tentatively TRBD2 (6 bases). The DNA for the CDR3 is TGTGCCAGTTGGGGAGGTTCGGGGGCCAACGTCCTGACTTTC. Its translation: CASWGGSGANVLTF.